Presented here are 10 T cell receptor beta chains from one specimen sequenced in a study of blood T cell repertoires in COVID-19. Libraries were prepared by immunoSEQ multiplex PCR; TCRdb keeps only in-frame clonotypes and omits some of them. The sample has tens of thousands of clones, roughly 80% seen once; the top ten hold around 5%. Specimen: peripheral blood. These TCRs come from a woman aged 70-85 years with acute or convalescent COVID-19.

The chain uses TRBV7-6 and TRBJ1-1; D gene ambiguous. This CDR3 has 11 amino acids. V was clipped by 6 bases and J by 6 bases, with 8 bases between them. Germline CDR1 reads SGHVS; CDR2 reads FNYEAQ. The DNA for the CDR3 is TGTGCCAGCAGTTGGGCCGCTGAAGCTTTCTTT. It encodes CASSWAAEAFF.

The chain combines TRBV7-8 with TRBJ1-5; perhaps TRBD1 as D (6 bases). V lost 5 bases and J 7 bases, leaving 12 bases between the germline ends. The germline gives CDR1 SGHVS, CDR2 FQNEAQ. CDR3 length equals 13 residues. The CDR3 loop is CASSRRGGQPQHF. CDR3 DNA: TGTGCCAGCAGCCGCCGGGGGGGCCAGCCCCAGCATTTT.

This clone was found once. The chain joins TRBV7-9 to TRBJ1-1, with 9 bases identical to TRBD1. This CDR3 has 15 amino acids. Trimming cost V 5 bases and J 1 base; bases outside gene matches: 5. CDR1 SEHNR and CDR2 FQNEAQ come from the germline V gene (reference sequence). CDR3 sequence (DNA): TGTGCCAGCAGCCCCCTGACAGGGGGGAACACTGAAGCTTTCTTT. This gives the protein CASSPLTGGNTEAFF.

The table lists this clone with a few counts. The chain carries TRBV18 and TRBJ1-4; TRBD1 might be the D (6 bases). Trimming removed 3 bases at V and 8 bases at J, with 10 bases between. Germline V gene lookup returns CDR1 KGHSH and CDR2 LQKENI. This CDR3 has 13 amino acids. The DNA of the CDR3 is TGTGCCAGCTCACCTTGGCAGGGGGAAAAACTGTTTTTT. This translates into CASSPWQGEKLFF.

CDR3 in DNA: TGTGCCAGTAGTAGGGGGGTAAGCACTGAAGCTTTCTTT. This codes for CASSRGVSTEAFF. This chain uses TRBV19 with TRBJ1-1, with a possible D match to TRBD1 (5 bases). Germline CDR1 reads LNHDA; CDR2 reads SQIVND (reference sequence). CDR3 size: 13 residues. The V end lost 4 bases, the J end lost 4 bases, and 10 bases lay between the germline ends.

There are a few counts of this clone. This chain connects TRBV19 to TRBJ1-3; unclear D gene. V was cut by 7 bases and J by 0 bases, with 13 bases left in between. Germline V gives CDR1 LNHDA, CDR2 SQIVND (reference sequence). The CDR3 contains 15 residues. The CDR3 loop reads CASTLLPGSGNTIYF. DNA for the CDR3: TGTGCCAGTACCCTCCTCCCGGGCTCTGGAAACACCATATATTTT.

The chain couples TRBV7-9 to TRBJ1-1, with D maybe TRBD1 (5 bases). The germline V gene has CDR1 SEHNR and CDR2 FQNEAQ (reference sequence). The CDR3 totals 16 residues. Trimming stripped 1 base from V and 4 bases from J, with 16 bases between. CDR3 sequence reads: CASSLVVTAGATEAFF. CDR3 bases: TGTGCCAGCAGCTTAGTAGTAACGGCTGGGGCCACTGAAGCTTTCTTT.

The rearrangement links TRBV11-1 to TRBJ1-3; maybe TRBD1 (5 bases). The V end lost 6 bases, the J end lost 0 bases, and 9 bases lay between the germline ends. The CDR3 covers 14 residues. CDR1 and CDR2 from the germline V gene are SGHAT and FQDESV (reference sequence). CDR3 amino acids: CASRGAVSGNTIYF. Here the CDR3 DNA reads TGTGCCAGCAGAGGGGCAGTCTCTGGAAACACCATATATTTT.

The chain joins TRBV4-2 to TRBJ1-5; D possibly corresponds to TRBD1 (6 bases). CDR1 is LGHNA, CDR2 YNFKEQ, per germline. CDR3 length equals 18 residues. V was clipped by 3 bases and J by 0 bases, with 18 bases between them. CDR3 coding DNA: TGTGCCAGCAGCCATCTCCTCAGGACAGTTAATAGCAATCAGCCCCAGCATTTT. Amino acid sequence: CASSHLLRTVNSNQPQHF.

The chain is built from TRBV7-9 and TRBJ1-1; D call uncertain. With 5 bases removed from V and 1 base from J, the gap between germline ends came to 5 bases. The CDR3 spans 12 residues. Germline V gives CDR1 SEHNR, CDR2 FQNEAQ (reference sequence). The CDR3 spells CASSQENTEAFF. CDR3 bases: TGTGCCAGCAGCCAGGAGAACACTGAAGCTTTCTTT.